This T cell receptor beta chain is drawn from a study of preoperative IRX-2 immunotherapy in early breast cancer. Libraries were prepared by immunoSEQ multiplex PCR; TCRdb keeps only in-frame clonotypes and omits some of them. The sample records about 98,000 clones, about nine tenths being singletons. V was shortened by 6 bases and J by 2 bases, with 13 bases between the two germline ends. The CDR3 extends over 13 amino acids. In germline, CDR1 is SQVTM, CDR2 ANQGSEA. The sample's treatment: preoperative locoregional IRX-2 cytokine immunotherapy. Patients received preoperative, locoregional IRX-2 cytokine immunotherapy in a phase Ib study.

The sample in question was tumor tissue, obtained after IRX-2 immunotherapy. The receptor comes from a human donor with breast cancer. This chain uses TRBV29-1 with TRBJ1-1; no definite D call. CDR3 sequence (DNA): TGCAGCGTCCGTGAGACAATTAACACTGAAGCTTTCTTT. This gives the protein CSVRETINTEAFF.